This T cell receptor beta chain was documented in a study of blood T cell repertoires in COVID-19. Some clones are missing from TCRdb's copy, which holds only in-frame ones; the method was immunoSEQ multiplex PCR. The profile shows about 130,000 clones, approximately 77% of them singletons. CDR1 and CDR2 (germline): SNHLY, FYNNEI. The CDR3 is 13 amino acids. With 6 bases clipped from V and 5 bases from J, the junction kept 4 bases outside the gene matches. This rearrangement joins TRBV2 to TRBJ2-1; TRBD2 matches 7 bases. The sequence came from a man of 80 years or more with acute or convalescent COVID-19. Sequencing was carried out using peripheral blood. The CDR3 protein is CASRIGGNNEQFF. The DNA for the CDR3 is TGTGCCAGCAGGATCGGGGGGAACAATGAGCAGTTCTTC.